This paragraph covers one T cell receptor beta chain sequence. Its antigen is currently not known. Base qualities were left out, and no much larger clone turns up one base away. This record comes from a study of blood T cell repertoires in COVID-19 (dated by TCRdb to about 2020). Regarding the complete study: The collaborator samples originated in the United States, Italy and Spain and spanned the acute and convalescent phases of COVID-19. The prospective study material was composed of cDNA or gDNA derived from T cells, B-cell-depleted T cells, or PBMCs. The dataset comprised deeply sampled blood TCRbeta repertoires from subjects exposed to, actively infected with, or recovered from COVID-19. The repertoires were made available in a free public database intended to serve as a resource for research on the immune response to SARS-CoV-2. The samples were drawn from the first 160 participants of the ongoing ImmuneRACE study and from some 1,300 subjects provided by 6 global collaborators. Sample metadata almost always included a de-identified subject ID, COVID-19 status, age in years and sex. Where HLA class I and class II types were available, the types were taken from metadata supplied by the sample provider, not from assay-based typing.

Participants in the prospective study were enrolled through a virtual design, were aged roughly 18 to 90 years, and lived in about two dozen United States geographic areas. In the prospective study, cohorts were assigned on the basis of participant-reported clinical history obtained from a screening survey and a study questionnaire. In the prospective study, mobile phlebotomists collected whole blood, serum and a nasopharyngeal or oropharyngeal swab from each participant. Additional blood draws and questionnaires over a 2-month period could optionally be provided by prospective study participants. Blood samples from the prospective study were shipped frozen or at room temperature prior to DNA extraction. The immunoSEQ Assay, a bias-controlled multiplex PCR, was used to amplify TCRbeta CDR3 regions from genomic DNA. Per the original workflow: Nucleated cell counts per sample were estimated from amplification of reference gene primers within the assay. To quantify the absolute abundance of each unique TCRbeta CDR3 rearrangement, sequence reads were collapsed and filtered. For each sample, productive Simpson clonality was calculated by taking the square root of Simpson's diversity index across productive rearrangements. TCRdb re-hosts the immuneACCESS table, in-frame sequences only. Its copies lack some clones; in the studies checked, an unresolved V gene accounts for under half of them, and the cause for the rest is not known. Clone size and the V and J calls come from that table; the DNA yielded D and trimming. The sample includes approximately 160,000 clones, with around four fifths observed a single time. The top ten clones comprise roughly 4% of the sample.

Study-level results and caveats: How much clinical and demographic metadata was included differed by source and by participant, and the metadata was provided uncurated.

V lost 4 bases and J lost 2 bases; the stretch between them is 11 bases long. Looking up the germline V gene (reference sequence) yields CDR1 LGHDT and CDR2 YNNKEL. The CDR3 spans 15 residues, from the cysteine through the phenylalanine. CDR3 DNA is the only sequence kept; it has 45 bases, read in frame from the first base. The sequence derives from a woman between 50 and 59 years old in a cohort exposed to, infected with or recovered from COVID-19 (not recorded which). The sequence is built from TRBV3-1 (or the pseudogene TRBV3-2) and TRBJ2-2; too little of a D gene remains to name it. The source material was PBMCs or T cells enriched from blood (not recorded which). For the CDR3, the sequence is CASSLSTANTGELFF. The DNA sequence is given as TGTGCCAGCAGCCTTAGTACTGCTAACACCGGGGAGCTGTTTTTT.